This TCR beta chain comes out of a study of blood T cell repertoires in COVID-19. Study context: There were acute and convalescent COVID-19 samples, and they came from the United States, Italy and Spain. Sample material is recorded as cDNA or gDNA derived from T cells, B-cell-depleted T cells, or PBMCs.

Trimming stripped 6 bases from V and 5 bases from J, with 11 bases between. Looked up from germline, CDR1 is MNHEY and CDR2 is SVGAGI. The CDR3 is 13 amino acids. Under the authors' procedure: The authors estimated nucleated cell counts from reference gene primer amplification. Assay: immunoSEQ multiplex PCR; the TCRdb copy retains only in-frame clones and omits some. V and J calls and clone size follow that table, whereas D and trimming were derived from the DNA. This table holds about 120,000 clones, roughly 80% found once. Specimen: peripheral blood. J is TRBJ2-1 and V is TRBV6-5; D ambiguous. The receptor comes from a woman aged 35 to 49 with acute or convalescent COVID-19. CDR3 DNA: TGTGCCAGCAGCTCCGATCCTAACAATGAGCAGTTCTTC. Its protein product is CASSSDPNNEQFF.